This T cell receptor beta chain was identified during a study of blood T cell repertoires in COVID-19. Assay used: immunoSEQ multiplex PCR; TCRdb lists only in-frame clones, some missing. The table lists some 89,000 clones, approximately 84% of them singletons. Germline values: CDR1 SGHNT, CDR2 YENEEA. The V gene end was trimmed by 3 bases and the J gene end by 9 bases; junction bases not matched to a gene: 7. The CDR3 has 15 amino acids. The sample taken for sequencing was peripheral blood. The chain uses TRBV11-3 and TRBJ2-1; 11 bases are a match to TRBD1. The TCR sequence derives from a man aged 55 to 69 with acute or convalescent COVID-19. Here the CDR3 reads CASSLGDRGLGEQFF. CDR3 in DNA: TGTGCCAGCAGCTTGGGGGACAGGGGGTTGGGTGAGCAGTTCTTC.